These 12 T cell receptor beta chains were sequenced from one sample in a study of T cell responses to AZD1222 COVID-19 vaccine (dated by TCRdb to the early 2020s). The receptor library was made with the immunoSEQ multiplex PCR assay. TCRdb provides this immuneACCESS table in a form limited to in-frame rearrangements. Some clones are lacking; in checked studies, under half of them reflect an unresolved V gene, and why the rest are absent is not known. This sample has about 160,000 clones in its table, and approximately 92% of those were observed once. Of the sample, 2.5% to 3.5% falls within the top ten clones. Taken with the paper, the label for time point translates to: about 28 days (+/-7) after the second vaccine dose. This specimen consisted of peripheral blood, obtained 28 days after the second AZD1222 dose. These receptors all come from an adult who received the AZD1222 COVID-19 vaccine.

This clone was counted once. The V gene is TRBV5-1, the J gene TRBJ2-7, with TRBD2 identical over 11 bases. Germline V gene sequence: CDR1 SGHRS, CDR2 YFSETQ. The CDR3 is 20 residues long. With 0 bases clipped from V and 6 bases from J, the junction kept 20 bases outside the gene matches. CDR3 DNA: TGCGCCAGCAGCTTGGTTGGAGGGGTGACCCATAGCGGGAGGGCCTTCGAGCAGTACTTC. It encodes CASSLVGGVTHSGRAFEQYF.

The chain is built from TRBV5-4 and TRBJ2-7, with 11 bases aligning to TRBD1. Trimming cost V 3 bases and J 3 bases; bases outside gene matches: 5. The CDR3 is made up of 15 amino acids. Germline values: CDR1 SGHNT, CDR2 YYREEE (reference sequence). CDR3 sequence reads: CASSSQGTGGYEQYF. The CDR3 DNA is TGTGCCAGCAGCTCCCAAGGGACAGGGGGCTACGAGCAGTACTTC.

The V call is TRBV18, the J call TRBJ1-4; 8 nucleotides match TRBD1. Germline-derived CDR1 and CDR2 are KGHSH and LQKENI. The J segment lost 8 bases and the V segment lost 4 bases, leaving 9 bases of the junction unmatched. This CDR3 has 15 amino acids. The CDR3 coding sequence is TGTGCCAGCTCACGGCCGACAGGGGTTAGAGAAAAACTGTTTTTT. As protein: CASSRPTGVREKLFF.

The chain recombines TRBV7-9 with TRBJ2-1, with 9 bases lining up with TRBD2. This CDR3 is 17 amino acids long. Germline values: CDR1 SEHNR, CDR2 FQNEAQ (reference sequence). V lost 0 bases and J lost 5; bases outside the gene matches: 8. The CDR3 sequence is CASSLAPSGDTNNEQFF. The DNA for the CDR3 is TGTGCCAGCAGCTTAGCCCCTAGCGGGGATACTAACAATGAGCAGTTCTTC.

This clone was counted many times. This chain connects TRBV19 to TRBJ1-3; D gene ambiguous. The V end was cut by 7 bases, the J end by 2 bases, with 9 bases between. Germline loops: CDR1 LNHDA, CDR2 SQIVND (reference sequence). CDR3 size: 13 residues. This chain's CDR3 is CASNPGPGNTIYF. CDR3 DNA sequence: TGTGCCAGTAACCCGGGTCCTGGAAACACCATATATTTT.

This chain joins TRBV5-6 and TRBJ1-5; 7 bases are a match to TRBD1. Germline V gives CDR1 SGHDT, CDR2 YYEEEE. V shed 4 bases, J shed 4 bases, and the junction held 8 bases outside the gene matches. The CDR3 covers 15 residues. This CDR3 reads CASSMNTQGNQPQHF. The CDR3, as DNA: TGTGCCAGCAGCATGAACACACAGGGGAATCAGCCCCAGCATTTT.

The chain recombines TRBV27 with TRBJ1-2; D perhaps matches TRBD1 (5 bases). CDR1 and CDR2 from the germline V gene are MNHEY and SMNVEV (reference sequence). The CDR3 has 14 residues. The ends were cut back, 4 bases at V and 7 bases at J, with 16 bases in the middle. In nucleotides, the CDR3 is TGTGCCAGCAGTTCCAATTGGGGGTCTAGTGGCTACACCTTC. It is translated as CASSSNWGSSGYTF.

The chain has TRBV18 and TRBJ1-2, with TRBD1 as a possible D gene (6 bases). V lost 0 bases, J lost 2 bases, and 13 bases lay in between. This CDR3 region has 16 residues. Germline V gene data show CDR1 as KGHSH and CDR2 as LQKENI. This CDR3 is CASSPPETGGNYGYTF. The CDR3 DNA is TGTGCCAGCTCACCACCGGAGACAGGAGGCAACTATGGCTACACCTTC.

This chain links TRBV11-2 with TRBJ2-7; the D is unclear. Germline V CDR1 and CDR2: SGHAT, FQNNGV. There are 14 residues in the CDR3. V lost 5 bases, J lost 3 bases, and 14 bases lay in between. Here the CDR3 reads CASSQKPDGYEQYF. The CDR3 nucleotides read TGTGCCAGCAGCCAAAAGCCCGACGGCTACGAGCAGTACTTC.

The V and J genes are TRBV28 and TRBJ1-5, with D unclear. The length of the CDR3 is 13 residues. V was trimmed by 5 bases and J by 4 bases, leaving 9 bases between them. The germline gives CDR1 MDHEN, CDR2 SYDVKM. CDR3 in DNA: TGTGCCAGCAGTAAGGGTAGAAATCAGCCCCAGCATTTT. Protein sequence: CASSKGRNQPQHF. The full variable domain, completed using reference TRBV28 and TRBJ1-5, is DVKVTQSSRYLVKRTGEKVFLECVQDMDHENMFWYRQDPGLGLRLIYFSYDVKMKEKGDIPEGYSVSREKKERFSLILESASTNQTSMYLCASSKGRNQPQHFGDGTRLSIL.

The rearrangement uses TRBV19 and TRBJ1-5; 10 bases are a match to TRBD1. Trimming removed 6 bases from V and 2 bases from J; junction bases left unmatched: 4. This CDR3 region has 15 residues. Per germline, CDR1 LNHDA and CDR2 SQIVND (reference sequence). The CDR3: CASSWDRGGNQPQHF. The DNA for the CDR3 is TGTGCCAGTAGCTGGGACAGGGGCGGCAATCAGCCCCAGCATTTT.

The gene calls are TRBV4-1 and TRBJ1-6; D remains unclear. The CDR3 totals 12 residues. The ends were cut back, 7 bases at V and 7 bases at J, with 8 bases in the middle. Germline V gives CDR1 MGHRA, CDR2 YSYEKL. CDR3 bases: TGCGCCAGCACGGGGAGCAATTCACCCCTCCACTTT. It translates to CASTGSNSPLHF.